This TCR beta chain was sequenced for a study of OX40 agonist ivuxolimab in advanced cancers. Study background: Patients undergoing dose escalation presented with hepatocellular carcinoma, melanoma, renal cell or head and neck cancer. Prior anti-PD-1, anti-PD-L1 or anti-CTLA-4 therapy did not bar entry, and about 40% had some. Points from the study as a whole: The expanded peripheral T cells' antigen specificity was not determined.

Here immunoSEQ multiplex PCR was the method, and the copy in TCRdb shows in-frame clones only, minus some. Among 55,000 to 75,000 clones listed, 87% were seen once. As regards this clone: The antigen is unknown.

The CDR3 is 18 amino acids. The trim removed 5 bases at V and 3 bases at J, leaving 12 bases unmatched. CDR1 and CDR2 (germline): PRHDT, FYEKMQ (reference sequence). The source of this sequence is an adult with an advanced solid tumor such as melanoma, head and neck, liver or kidney cancer. The chain links TRBV13 to TRBJ2-7, with TRBD2 matching over 14 bases. The sequencing used CD4+ or CD8+ T cells sorted from blood, collected in a trial of the OX40 agonist ivuxolimab. The CDR3 protein is CASSHGLAGGHHYYEQYF. The CDR3 bases are TGTGCCAGCAGCCACGGACTAGCGGGAGGCCACCATTACTACGAGCAGTACTTC.